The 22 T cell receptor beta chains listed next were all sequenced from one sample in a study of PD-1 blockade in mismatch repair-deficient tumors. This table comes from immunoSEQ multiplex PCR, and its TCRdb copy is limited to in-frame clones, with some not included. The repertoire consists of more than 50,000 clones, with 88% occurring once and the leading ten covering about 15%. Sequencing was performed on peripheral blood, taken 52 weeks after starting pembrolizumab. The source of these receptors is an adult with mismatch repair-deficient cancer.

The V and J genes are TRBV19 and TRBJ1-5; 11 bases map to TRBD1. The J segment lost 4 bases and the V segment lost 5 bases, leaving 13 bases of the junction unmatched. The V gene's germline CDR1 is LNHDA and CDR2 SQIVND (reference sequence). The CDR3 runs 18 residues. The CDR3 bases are TGTGCCAGTAGTGACCGGGACAGGGGGTTTTCGGGGAATCAGCCCCAGCATTTT. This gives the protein CASSDRDRGFSGNQPQHF.

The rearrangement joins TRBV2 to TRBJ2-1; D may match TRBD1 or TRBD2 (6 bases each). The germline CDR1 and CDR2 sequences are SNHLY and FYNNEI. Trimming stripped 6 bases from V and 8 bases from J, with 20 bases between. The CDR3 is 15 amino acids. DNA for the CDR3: TGTGCCAGCAGCGATGTGGGGGGCCTATGGGATGAGCAGTTCTTC. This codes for CASSDVGGLWDEQFF.

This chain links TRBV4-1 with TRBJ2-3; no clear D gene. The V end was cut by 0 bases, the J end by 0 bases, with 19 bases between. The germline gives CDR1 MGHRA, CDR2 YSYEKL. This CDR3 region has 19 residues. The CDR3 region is CASSQDQKADLTSTDTQYF. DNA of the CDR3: TGCGCCAGCAGCCAAGACCAGAAGGCGGATCTGACTAGCACAGATACGCAGTATTTT.

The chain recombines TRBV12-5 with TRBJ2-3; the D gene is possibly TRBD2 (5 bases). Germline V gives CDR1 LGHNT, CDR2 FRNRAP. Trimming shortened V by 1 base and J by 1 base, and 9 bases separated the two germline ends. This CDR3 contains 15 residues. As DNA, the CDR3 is TGTGCTAGTGGTTTGGGACTACCGCGCACAGATACGCAGTATTTT. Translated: CASGLGLPRTDTQYF.

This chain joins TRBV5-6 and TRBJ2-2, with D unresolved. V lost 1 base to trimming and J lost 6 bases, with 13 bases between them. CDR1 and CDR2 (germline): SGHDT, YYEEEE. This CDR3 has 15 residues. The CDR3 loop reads CASSLTLLRAGELFF. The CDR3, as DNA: TGTGCCAGCAGCTTGACCCTCCTAAGGGCCGGGGAGCTGTTTTTT.

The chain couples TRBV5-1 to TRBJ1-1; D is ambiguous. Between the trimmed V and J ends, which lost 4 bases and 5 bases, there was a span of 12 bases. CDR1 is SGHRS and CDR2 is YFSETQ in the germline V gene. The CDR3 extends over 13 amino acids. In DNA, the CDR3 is TGCGCCAGCAGCCCCCAACAGAAGACTGAAGCTTTCTTT. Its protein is CASSPQQKTEAFF. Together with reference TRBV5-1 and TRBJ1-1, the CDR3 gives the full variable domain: KAGVTQTPRYLIKTRGQQVTLSCSPISGHRSVSWYQQTPGQGLQFLFEYFSETQRNKGNFPGRFSGRQFSNSRSEMNVSTLELGDSALYLCASSPQQKTEAFFGQGTRLTVV.

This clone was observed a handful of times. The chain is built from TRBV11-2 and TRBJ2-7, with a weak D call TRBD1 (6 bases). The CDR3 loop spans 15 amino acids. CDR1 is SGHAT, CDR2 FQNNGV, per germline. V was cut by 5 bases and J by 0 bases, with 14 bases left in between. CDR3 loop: CASSVYRDTSYEQYF. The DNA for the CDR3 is TGTGCCAGCAGCGTATACCGGGACACCTCCTACGAGCAGTACTTC.

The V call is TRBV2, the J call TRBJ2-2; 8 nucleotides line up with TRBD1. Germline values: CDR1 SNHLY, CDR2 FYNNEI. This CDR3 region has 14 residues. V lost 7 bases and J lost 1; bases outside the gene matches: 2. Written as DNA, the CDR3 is TGTGCCAGCAAGGGGACAGGGAACACCGGGGAGCTGTTTTTT. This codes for CASKGTGNTGELFF.

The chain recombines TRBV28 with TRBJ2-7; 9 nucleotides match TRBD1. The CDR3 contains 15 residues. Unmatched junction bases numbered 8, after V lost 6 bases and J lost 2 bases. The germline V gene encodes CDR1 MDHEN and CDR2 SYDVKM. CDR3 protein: CASSPGQGRPYEQYF. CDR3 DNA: TGTGCCAGCAGCCCCGGACAGGGGAGACCCTACGAGCAGTACTTC.

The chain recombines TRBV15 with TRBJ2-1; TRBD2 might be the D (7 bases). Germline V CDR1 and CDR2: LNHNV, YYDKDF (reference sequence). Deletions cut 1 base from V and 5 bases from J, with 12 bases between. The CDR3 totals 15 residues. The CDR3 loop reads CATSRAPRGHNEQFF. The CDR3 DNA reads TGTGCCACCAGCAGAGCCCCGCGGGGGCACAATGAGCAGTTCTTC. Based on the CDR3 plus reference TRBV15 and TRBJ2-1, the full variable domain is DAMVIQNPRYQVTQFGKPVTLSCSQTLNHNVMYWYQQKSSQAPKLLFHYYDKDFNNEADTPDNFQSRRPNTSFCFLDIRSPGLGDTAMYLCATSRAPRGHNEQFFGPGTRLTVL.

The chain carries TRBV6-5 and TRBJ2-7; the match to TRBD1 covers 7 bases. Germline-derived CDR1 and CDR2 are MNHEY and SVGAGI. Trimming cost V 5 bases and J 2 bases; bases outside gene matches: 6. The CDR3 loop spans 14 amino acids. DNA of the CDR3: TGTGCCAGCAGTAGTTCAGGGGGACCCTACGAGCAGTACTTC. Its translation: CASSSSGGPYEQYF.

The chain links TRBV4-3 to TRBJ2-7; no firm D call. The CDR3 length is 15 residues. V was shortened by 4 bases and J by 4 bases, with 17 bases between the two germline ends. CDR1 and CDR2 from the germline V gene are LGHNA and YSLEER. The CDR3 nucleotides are TGCGCCAGCAGCCTCCTACGCGGCGGCCCTTACGAGCAGTACTTC. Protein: CASSLLRGGPYEQYF.

CDR3 amino acids: CAWSLLGGEISNQPQHF. CDR3 nucleotide sequence: TGTGCCTGGAGTCTTTTAGGGGGCGAGATAAGCAATCAGCCCCAGCATTTT. V is TRBV30 and J is TRBJ1-5; 7 positions agree with TRBD1. The CDR3 runs 17 residues. Germline V gene sequence: CDR1 GTSNPN, CDR2 SVGIG (reference sequence). The V gene end was trimmed by 2 bases and the J gene end by 1 base; junction bases not matched to a gene: 11.

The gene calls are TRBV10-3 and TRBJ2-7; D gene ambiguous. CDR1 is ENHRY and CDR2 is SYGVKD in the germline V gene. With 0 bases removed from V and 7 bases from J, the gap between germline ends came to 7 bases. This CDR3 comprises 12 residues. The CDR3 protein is CAISESTQEQYF. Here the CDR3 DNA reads TGTGCCATCAGTGAGTCGACCCAAGAGCAGTACTTC.

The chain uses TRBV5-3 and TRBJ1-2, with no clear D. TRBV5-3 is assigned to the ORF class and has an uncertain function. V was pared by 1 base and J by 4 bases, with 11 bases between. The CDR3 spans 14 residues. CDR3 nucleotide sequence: TGTGCCAGAAGCTTGTGCAGTAAAAGCTATGGCTACACCTTC. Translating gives CARSLCSKSYGYTF.

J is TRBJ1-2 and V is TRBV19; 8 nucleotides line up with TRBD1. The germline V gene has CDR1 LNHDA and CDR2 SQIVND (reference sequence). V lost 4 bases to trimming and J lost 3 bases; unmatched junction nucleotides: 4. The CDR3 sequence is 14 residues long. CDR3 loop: CASSSGQGYYGYTF. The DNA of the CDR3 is TGTGCCAGTAGTAGCGGACAGGGCTACTATGGCTACACCTTC.

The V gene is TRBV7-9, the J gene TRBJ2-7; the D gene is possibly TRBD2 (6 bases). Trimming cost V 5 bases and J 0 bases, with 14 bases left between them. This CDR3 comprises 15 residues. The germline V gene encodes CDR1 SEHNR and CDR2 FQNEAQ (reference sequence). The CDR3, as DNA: TGTGCCAGCAGCCCTAGCGCTGGGGCCTCCTACGAGCAGTACTTC. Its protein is CASSPSAGASYEQYF.

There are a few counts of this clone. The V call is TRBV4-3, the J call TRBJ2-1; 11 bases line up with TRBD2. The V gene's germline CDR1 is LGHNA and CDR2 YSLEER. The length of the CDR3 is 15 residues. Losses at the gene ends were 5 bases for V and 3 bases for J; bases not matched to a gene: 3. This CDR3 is CASSFGTSGYNEQFF. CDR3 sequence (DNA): TGCGCCAGCAGCTTCGGGACTAGCGGCTACAATGAGCAGTTCTTC.

The CDR3 sequence: CASSKRRTSGILGDTQYF. The CDR3 nucleotides read TGTGCCAGCAGCAAACGCAGGACTAGCGGGATACTGGGGGATACGCAGTATTTT. The chain employs TRBV21-1 and TRBJ2-3; the tabulated D call, TRBD2, remains unverified against the DNA. TRBV21-1 is classified as a pseudogene. The CDR3 is 18 residues long.

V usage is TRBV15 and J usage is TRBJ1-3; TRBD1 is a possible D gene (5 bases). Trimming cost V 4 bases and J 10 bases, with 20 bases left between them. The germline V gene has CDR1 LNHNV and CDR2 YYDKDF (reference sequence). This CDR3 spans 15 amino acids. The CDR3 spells CATSTMGDLLRTIYF. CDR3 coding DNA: TGTGCCACCAGCACAATGGGGGACCTCCTAAGAACCATATATTTT.

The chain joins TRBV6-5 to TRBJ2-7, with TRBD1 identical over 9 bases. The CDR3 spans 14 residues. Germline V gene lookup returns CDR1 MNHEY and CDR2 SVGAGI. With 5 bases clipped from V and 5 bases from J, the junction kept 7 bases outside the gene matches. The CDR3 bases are TGTGCCAGCAGTCGGGGGACAGGGTTCCACGAGCAGTACTTC. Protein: CASSRGTGFHEQYF.

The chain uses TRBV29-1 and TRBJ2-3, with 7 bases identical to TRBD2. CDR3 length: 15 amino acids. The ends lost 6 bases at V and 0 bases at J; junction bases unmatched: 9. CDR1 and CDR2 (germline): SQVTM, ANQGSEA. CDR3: CSVLGLVLSTDTQYF. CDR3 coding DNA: TGCAGCGTCCTAGGACTAGTCCTGAGCACAGATACGCAGTATTTT.